This T cell receptor beta chain emerged from a study of T cells after posttransplantation cyclophosphamide. Methotrexate plus calcineurin inhibitor accompanied controls' myeloablative marrow transplants; sampling was 1 year later. A remark on this clone: What it binds is not known.

Study conclusions and caveats: Later blood repertoires were often dominated by clones from the donor CD8+ memory compartment. Skin or GI-infiltrating T cells shared few TRB sequences with blood.

Profiled with immunoSEQ multiplex PCR; TCRdb holds only in-frame clones, not every one. The sample lists about 22,000 clones, around 92% seen once, with around 8% in the top ten. This CDR3 region has 15 residues. V was clipped by 5 bases and J by 6 bases; unmatched bases: 10. Germline CDR1 reads PRHDT; CDR2 reads FYEKMQ (reference sequence). The sequence was obtained from a female patient aged 45-60 years who received an allogeneic stem cell transplant from an unrelated donor, was CMV-positive, and had chronic GVHD only. T cells may partly derive from the graft donor. The rearrangement uses TRBV13 and TRBJ2-7; TRBD1 agrees at 10 bases. The sequencing used PBMCs, collected after an allogeneic stem cell transplant with a calcineurin inhibitor and methotrexate. CDR3 nucleotide sequence: TGTGCCAGCAGCCACGGACAGGGGGGGGCTTTCGAGCAGTACTTC. This translates into CASSHGQGGAFEQYF.